These T cell receptor beta chains were read from a single sample in a study of OX40 agonist ivuxolimab in advanced cancers. Clones were read by immunoSEQ multiplex PCR, and TCRdb kept only the in-frame ones, dropping some. Here the sample spans 70,000 to 80,000 clones, 87% being singletons. This material consisted of CD4+ or CD8+ T cells sorted from blood, taken in a trial of the OX40 agonist ivuxolimab. These TCRs come from an adult with an advanced solid tumor such as melanoma, head and neck, liver or kidney cancer. Each CDR3 is given with its conserved first and last residue. The order of the fields is V gene, clone size, D gene, J gene, CDR3 protein, CDR3 DNA. The D gene is left open where the match is weak. Clone size is given for some rows only: seen once, a few or many times, or a class if the clone is expanded.

TRBV6-1	NA	NA	TRBJ1-2	CASSDNGYTF	TGTGCCAGCAGTGATAATGGCTACACCTTC
TRBV6-5	NA	NA	TRBJ2-5	CASSYSARAVETQYF	TGTGCCAGCAGTTACTCGGCCAGGGCAGTGGAGACCCAGTACTTC
TRBV27	NA	NA	TRBJ1-4	CASSRTAYNEKLFF	TGTGCCAGCTCCCGGACGGCTTATAATGAAAAACTGTTTTTT
TRBV6-1	NA	NA	TRBJ2-1	CASSVRGDRSYNEQFF	TGTGCCAGCAGTGTTCGAGGGGATAGGTCCTACAATGAGCAGTTCTTC
TRBV5-5	NA	TRBD2	TRBJ2-5	CASSFLPSGQETQYF	TGTGCCAGCAGCTTTCTGCCTAGCGGGCAAGAGACCCAGTACTTC
TRBV7-7	few	TRBD2	TRBJ2-5	CASSQSGTSGQETQYF	TGTGCTAGCAGCCAATCCGGGACTAGCGGCCAAGAGACCCAGTACTTC
TRBV6-5	NA	NA	TRBJ1-5	CASSRTDSNQPQHF	TGTGCCAGCAGTCGGACGGATAGCAATCAGCCCCAGCATTTT
TRBV7-3	NA	TRBD2	TRBJ2-1	CASSLRARSVAGGRNEQFF	TGTGCCAGCAGCCTTAGGGCGCGGTCGGTAGCGGGGGGACGAAATGAGCAGTTCTTC
TRBV7-9	NA	NA	TRBJ1-2	CASSLDHNYGYTF	TGTGCCAGCAGCTTAGACCATAACTATGGCTACACCTTC
TRBV6-5	NA	NA	TRBJ2-3	CASKGLGTDTQYF	TGTGCCAGCAAGGGGTTGGGCACAGATACGCAGTATTTT
TRBV7-6	few	TRBD2	TRBJ2-1	CASSWTRGEQFF	TGTGCCAGCAGCTGGACTAGGGGTGAGCAGTTCTTC
TRBV10-2	NA	NA	TRBJ1-1	CASTKAGNTEAFF	TGCGCCAGCACTAAGGCAGGGAACACTGAAGCTTTCTTT
TRBV11-2	NA	NA	TRBJ2-2	CASSSGRELFF	TGTGCCAGCAGCTCGGGCCGGGAGCTGTTTTTT
TRBV5-1	NA	TRBD1	TRBJ1-1	CASSKYPGGAGTEAFF	TGCGCCAGCAGCAAGTACCCAGGGGGCGCGGGCACTGAAGCTTTCTTT
TRBV28	NA	TRBD1	TRBJ2-3	CASSPAGTGPDTQYF	TGTGCCAGCAGTCCCGCCGGGACAGGGCCAGATACGCAGTATTTT
TRBV7-8	NA	NA	TRBJ2-7	CASSSQGSTYEQYF	TGTGCCAGCAGCTCACAGGGTAGCACCTACGAGCAGTACTTC
TRBV6-5	NA	NA	TRBJ2-1	CASSYTGSSSYNEQFF	TGTGCCAGCAGTTATACGGGTTCGAGCTCCTACAATGAGCAGTTCTTC
TRBV7-9	NA	NA	TRBJ1-5	CASSTYLTPGNQPQHF	TGTGCCAGCAGCACCTACCTGACACCGGGCAATCAGCCCCAGCATTTT
TRBV28	NA	TRBD2	TRBJ2-7	CASSTTSGILLEYF	TGTGCCAGCAGTACTACTAGCGGGATCTTGTTGGAGTACTTC
TRBV25-1	NA	NA	TRBJ1-5	CASSESSNQPQHF	TGTGCCAGCAGTGAATCTAGCAATCAGCCCCAGCATTTT
TRBV10-3	NA	TRBD1	TRBJ1-4	CAIGQGSRDEKLFF	TGTGCCATCGGACAGGGGAGTCGGGATGAAAAACTGTTTTTT
TRBV6-5	NA	NA	TRBJ1-5	CASRADLYSNQPQHF	TGTGCCAGCAGAGCCGACTTATATAGCAATCAGCCCCAGCATTTT
TRBV5-4	NA	TRBD1	TRBJ1-1	CASSPVPGQLNTEAFF	TGTGCCAGCAGCCCCGTACCGGGACAGTTGAACACTGAAGCTTTCTTT
TRBV27	NA	TRBD1	TRBJ2-2	CASSPFFSGTGGTGELFF	TGTGCCAGCAGTCCCTTTTTTTCCGGGACAGGGGGGACCGGGGAGCTGTTTTTT
TRBV6-1	NA	TRBD2	TRBJ2-5	CASNKASGGVETQYF	TGTGCCAGCAATAAGGCTAGCGGGGGTGTAGAGACCCAGTACTTC
TRBV29-1	NA	NA	TRBJ2-1	CSPTYLNEQFF	TGCAGCCCGACCTACCTCAATGAGCAGTTCTTC
TRBV19	NA	NA	TRBJ2-3	CASRGTVRDPDTQYF	TGTGCCAGCCGGGGGACAGTAAGGGACCCAGATACGCAGTATTTT
TRBV28	NA	NA	TRBJ2-7	CASSLSTVWLEQYF	TGTGCCAGCAGTCTCAGTACGGTATGGCTCGAGCAGTACTTC
TRBV5-1	NA	TRBD2	TRBJ2-2	CASSPIAGGTTGELFF	TGCGCCAGCAGCCCAATAGCGGGAGGGACCACCGGGGAGCTGTTTTTT